The T cell receptor beta chain described here comes from a study of CD8 T cells in Susac syndrome. Across the whole study: When blood was collected, patients with Susac syndrome were therapy-naive, were taking corticosteroids, or were receiving intravenous immunoglobulin alone.

The authors reverse transcribed roughly 0.5 to 1 ug RNA with random hexamers. Amplification of TCR beta CDR3 by immunoSEQ multiplex PCR spanned 54 Vbeta and 13 Jbeta. Using its own MiXCR run on the immunoSEQ multiplex PCR reads, TCRdb lists one record per CDR3 protein. This table holds 150,000 or so distinct CDR3 sequences, roughly 94% found once. CD8+ and CD4+ T cells from blood underwent TCR beta sequencing. CD8+ and CD4+ T cells were negatively isolated; TEMRA cells were FACS-enriched. Trimming took 0 bases from V and 8 from J; bases not matched to a gene: 19. Per germline, CDR1 SEHNR and CDR2 FQNEAQ (reference sequence). The CDR3 length is 19 residues.

The chain is built from TRBV7-9 and TRBJ1-5, with 7 bases fitting TRBD1. This receptor was identified in a human donor with Susac syndrome. Input material: CD4+ T cells from PBMCs. The CDR3 is CASSLARAGQARGIEPQHF. CDR3 nucleotides: TGTGCCAGCAGCTTAGCGAGGGCAGGACAGGCTAGGGGTATTGAGCCCCAGCATTTT.